These T cell receptor beta chains were read from a single sample in a study of T cells in localized non-small cell lung cancer. The repertoire was sequenced with immunoSEQ multiplex PCR; TCRdb's copy has only in-frame clones and lacks some. This sample has tens of thousands of clones, with roughly 86% found just once. Sequencing used peripheral blood, obtained before any cancer treatment. The source of these receptors is a man between 40 and 75 years old with stage I squamous cell lung carcinoma. Both conserved end residues are part of each CDR3. Each record gives: D gene, J gene, V gene, clone size, CDR3 length, CDR3 DNA, CDR3 protein. The D gene is left open where the match is weak. Not every row has a clone size; where given, it reads once, few, many or a size class.

TRBD1 TRBJ1-2 TRBV28 few 17 TGTGCCAGCAGCTCCAACCCCGGGACAGGGAGCCACTATGGCTACACCTTC CASSSNPGTGSHYGYTF
TRBD2 TRBJ2-5 TRBV7-6 - 16 TGTGCCAGCAGCTTAGGCCTAGCGGGGGGGCAGGAGACCCAGTACTTC CASSLGLAGGQETQYF
- TRBJ1-1 TRBV4-1 - 15 TGCGCCAGCAGCCAGGCCGGGACTATAAACACTGAAGCTTTCTTT CASSQAGTINTEAFF
- TRBJ2-3 TRBV7-2 - 14 TGTGCCAGCACCTTTGACTGGAGCACAGATACGCAGTATTTT CASTFDWSTDTQYF
TRBD2 TRBJ2-1 TRBV5-1 - 17 TGCGCCAGCAGCTCGACTAGCGGGGGCCCTCCCTACAATGAGCAGTTCTTC CASSSTSGGPPYNEQFF
- TRBJ2-3 TRBV15 - 12 TGTGCCACCCGGGACACCACAAATACGCAGTATTTT CATRDTTNTQYF
- TRBJ2-6 TRBV5-1 - 15 TGCGCCAGCAGCTTGGGCGGGCCTGGGGCCAACGTCCTGACTTTC CASSLGGPGANVLTF
TRBD1 TRBJ1-6 TRBV7-2 - 17 TGTGCCAGCAGCGGACAGGGTAGGAGCTCCTATAATTCACCCCTCCACTTT CASSGQGRSSYNSPLHF
TRBD1 TRBJ1-1 TRBV7-2 - 15 TGTGCCAGCAGCTTTTCGACAGGGGCGAACACTGAAGCTTTCTTT CASSFSTGANTEAFF
TRBD1 TRBJ1-5 TRBV9 few 15 TGTGCCAGCAGCCCCGACGGACAGGGCAATCAGCCCCAGCATTTT CASSPDGQGNQPQHF
- TRBJ1-4 TRBV2 - 14 TGTGCCAGCAGGGAGGGGCAGGGAAGTGAAAAACTGTTTTTT CASREGQGSEKLFF
TRBD1 TRBJ2-1 TRBV19 - 13 TGTGCCAGCAGGACAGGGGCCTACAATGAGCAGTTCTTC CASRTGAYNEQFF
TRBD1 TRBJ1-5 TRBV19 once 18 TGTGCCAGTAGTATATTCCCCCGACAGGGGGTTGGCAATCAGCCCCAGCATTTT CASSIFPRQGVGNQPQHF
- TRBJ2-4 TRBV30 - 15 TGTGCCTGGAGCGTCGGACGACTAGCCAAAAACATTCAGTACTTC CAWSVGRLAKNIQYF
- TRBJ2-7 TRBV6-5 - 11 TGTGCCAGCAGTTTCTGGGACGAGCAGTACTTC CASSFWDEQYF
TRBD1 TRBJ2-5 TRBV19 - 15 TGTGCCAGTAGCCCCACCGGGACAGGTCAAACGTCCCAGTACTTC CASSPTGTGQTSQYF